This T cell receptor (beta chain) derives from a study of regulatory T cells in long-lasting Graves disease. The CDR3 runs to 14 residues. V was shortened by 5 bases and J by 1 base, with 11 bases between the two germline ends. Germline CDR1 is SGHAT and CDR2 is FQNNGV. This clonotype was recorded a few times. No antigen is known for it. Assembly of TCR beta libraries relied on iRepertoire HTBI primers together with Arm-PCR of CDR3 regions. TCRdb independently ran MiXCR on the multiplex PCR reads; one entry per CDR3 protein. The sample lists 500,000 or so distinct CDR3 sequences, more than 15% occurring once. Study findings and constraints: TRBV28, TRBJ1-2 and TRBJ2-5 emerged as the favored segments in persistent disease.

Indicated time point: newly diagnosed GD, antithyroid drugs for less than 3 months. The TCR library was made from RNA extracted from PBMCs. These data are also associated with another study on T cells in Graves' hyperthyroidism and ophthalmopathy. That paper states: First-round RT-PCR with HTBI primers amplified the TCR CDR3 region. Most clonotypes expanded in thyroid above 0.001 were likewise present in blood.

The material was peripheral blood mononuclear cells (PBMCs), obtained at new diagnosis, from a patient treated with antithyroid drugs. The chain links TRBV11-2 to TRBJ1-1; D remains ambiguous. This sequence originates from a woman aged 35-65 years with Graves disease. In DNA, the CDR3 is TGTGCCAGCAGCCCCATCACACCGAACACTGAAGCTTTCTTT. It codes for CASSPITPNTEAFF.